The T cell receptor (beta chain) under discussion was sequenced for a study of shared clonotypes between healthy human individuals. In its sample, this clone was seen a few times. The DNA input per sorted-subset replicate PCR was approximately 210 ng, corresponding to 25,000 to 30,000 T cell genomes. Data came from immunoSEQ multiplex PCR; TCRdb stores just in-frame clones and leaves some out. The sample has around 320,000 clones; around 90% are singletons. Germline loops: CDR1 LGHNA, CDR2 YSLEER. The CDR3 loop spans 18 amino acids. V lost 0 bases and J 4 bases, leaving 19 bases between the germline ends.

The TCR comes from a man in his late teens or twenties in good health. Sequenced input: memory CD8+ T cells sorted from blood. The subset denotes: CD45RO+ cells pooled with CCR7-negative TemRA cells. This chain joins TRBV4-3 and TRBJ1-5, with D maybe TRBD1 (6 bases). The CDR3 DNA reads TGCGCCAGCAGCCAAGATATTATCGCGCAGGGGTCGAATCAGCCCCAGCATTTT. It encodes CASSQDIIAQGSNQPQHF.